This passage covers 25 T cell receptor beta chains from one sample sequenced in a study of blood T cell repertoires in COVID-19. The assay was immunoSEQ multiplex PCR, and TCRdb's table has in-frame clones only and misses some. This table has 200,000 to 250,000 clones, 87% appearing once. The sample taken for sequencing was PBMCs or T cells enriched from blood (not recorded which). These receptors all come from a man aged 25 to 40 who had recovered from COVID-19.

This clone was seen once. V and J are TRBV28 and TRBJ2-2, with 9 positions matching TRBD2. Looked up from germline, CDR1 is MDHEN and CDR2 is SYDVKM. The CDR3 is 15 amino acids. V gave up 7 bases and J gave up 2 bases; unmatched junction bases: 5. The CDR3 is CASKGLADNTGELFF. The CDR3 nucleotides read TGTGCCAGCAAGGGACTAGCTGACAACACCGGGGAGCTGTTTTTT.

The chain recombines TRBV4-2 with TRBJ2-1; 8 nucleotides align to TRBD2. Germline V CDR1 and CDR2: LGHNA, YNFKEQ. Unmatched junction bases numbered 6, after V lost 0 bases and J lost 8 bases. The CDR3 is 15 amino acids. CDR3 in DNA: TGTGCCAGCAGCCAAGATCTCGGGGGGGCCGATGAGCAGTTCTTC. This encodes CASSQDLGGADEQFF.

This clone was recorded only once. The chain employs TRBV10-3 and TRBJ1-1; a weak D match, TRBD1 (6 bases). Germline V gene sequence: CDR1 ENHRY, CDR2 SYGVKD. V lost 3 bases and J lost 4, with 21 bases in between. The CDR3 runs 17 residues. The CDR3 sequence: CAISEPAVWGPATEAFF. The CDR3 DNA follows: TGTGCCATCAGTGAACCCGCAGTTTGGGGGCCGGCCACTGAAGCTTTCTTT.

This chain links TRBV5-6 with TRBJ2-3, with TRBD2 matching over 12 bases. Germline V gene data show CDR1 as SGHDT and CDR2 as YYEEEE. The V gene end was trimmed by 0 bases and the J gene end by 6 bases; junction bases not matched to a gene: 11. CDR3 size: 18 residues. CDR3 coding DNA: TGTGCCAGCAGCTTGGTAAGGCTAGCGGGGGGGCCTATTGATACGCAGTATTTT. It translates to CASSLVRLAGGPIDTQYF.

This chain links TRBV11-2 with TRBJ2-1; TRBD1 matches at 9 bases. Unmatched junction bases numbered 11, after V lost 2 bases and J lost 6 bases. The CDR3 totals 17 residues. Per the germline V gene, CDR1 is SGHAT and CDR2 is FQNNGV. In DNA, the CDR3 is TGTGCCAGCAGCTTACGGGGACCGGGACAGGGTATCAATGAGCAGTTCTTC. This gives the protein CASSLRGPGQGINEQFF.

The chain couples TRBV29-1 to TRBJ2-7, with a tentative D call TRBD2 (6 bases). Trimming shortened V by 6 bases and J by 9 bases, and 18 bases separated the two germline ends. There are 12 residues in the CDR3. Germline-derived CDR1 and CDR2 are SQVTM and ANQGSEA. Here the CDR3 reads CSVSDPPGGQYF. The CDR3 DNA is TGCAGCGTCAGTGATCCCCCCGGGGGGCAGTACTTC.

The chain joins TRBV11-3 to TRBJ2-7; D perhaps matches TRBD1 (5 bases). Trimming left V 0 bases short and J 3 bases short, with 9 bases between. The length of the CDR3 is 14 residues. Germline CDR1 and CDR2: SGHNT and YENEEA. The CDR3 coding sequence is TGTGCCAGCAGCTTAGAAAGGGGTAGCTACGAGCAGTACTTC. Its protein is CASSLERGSYEQYF.

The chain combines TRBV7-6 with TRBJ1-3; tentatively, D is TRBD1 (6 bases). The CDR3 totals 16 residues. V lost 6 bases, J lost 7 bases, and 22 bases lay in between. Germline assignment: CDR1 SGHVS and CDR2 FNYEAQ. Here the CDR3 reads CASSLGRGSSNNTIYF. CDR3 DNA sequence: TGTGCCAGCAGTTTGGGGAGGGGGTCCTCGAACAACACCATATATTTT.

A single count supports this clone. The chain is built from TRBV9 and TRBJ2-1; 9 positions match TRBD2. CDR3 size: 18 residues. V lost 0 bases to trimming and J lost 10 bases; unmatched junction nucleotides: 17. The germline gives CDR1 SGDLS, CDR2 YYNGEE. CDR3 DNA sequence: TGTGCCAGCAGCGTAGTAAGCGGGGCTAGCGGGGCCCTCGGGGAGCAGTTCTTC. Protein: CASSVVSGASGALGEQFF.

The CDR3 region is CASKRKPNEKLFF. CDR3 coding DNA: TGTGCCAGTAAGCGAAAACCGAATGAAAAACTGTTTTTT. This chain links TRBV19 with TRBJ1-4, with unresolved D. This CDR3 has 13 residues. Germline V gives CDR1 LNHDA, CDR2 SQIVND (reference sequence). V lost 7 bases, J lost 5 bases, and 11 bases lay in between.

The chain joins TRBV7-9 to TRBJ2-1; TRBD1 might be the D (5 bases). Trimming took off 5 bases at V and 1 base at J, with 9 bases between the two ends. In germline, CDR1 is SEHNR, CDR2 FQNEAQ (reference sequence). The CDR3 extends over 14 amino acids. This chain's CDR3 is CASSQDSSYNEQFF. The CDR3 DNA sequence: TGTGCCAGCAGCCAAGACAGTTCCTACAATGAGCAGTTCTTC.

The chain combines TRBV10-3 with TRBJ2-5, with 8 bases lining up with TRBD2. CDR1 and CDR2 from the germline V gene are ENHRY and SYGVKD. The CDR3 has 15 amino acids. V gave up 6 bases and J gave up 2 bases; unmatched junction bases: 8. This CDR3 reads CAIRPGLEHQETQYF. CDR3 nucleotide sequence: TGTGCCATCAGGCCGGGACTAGAACATCAAGAGACCCAGTACTTC.

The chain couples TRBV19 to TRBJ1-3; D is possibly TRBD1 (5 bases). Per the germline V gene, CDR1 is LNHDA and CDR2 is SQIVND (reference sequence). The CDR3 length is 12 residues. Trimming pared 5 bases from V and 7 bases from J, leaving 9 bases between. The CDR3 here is CASSEGLNTIYF. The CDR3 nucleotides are TGTGCCAGTAGTGAGGGACTCAACACCATATATTTT.

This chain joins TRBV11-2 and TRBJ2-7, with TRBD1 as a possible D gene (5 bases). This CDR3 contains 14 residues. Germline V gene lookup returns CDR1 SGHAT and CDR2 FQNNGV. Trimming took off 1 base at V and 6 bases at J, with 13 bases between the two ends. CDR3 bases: TGTGCCAGCAGCTTAGTTGCCAGGGTTGGCGAGCAGTACTTC. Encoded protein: CASSLVARVGEQYF.

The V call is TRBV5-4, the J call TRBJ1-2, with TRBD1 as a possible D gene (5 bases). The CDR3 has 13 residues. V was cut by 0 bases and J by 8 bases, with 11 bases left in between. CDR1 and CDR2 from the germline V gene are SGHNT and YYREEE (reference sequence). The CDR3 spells CASSLVGAAGYTF. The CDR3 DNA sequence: TGTGCCAGCAGCTTGGTAGGGGCAGCGGGCTACACCTTC.

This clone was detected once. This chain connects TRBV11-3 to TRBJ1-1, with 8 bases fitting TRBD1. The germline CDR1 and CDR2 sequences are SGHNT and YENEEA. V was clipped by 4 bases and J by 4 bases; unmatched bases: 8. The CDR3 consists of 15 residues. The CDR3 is CASSSNRGVSTEAFF. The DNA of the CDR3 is TGTGCCAGCAGCTCGAACAGGGGGGTGAGCACTGAAGCTTTCTTT.

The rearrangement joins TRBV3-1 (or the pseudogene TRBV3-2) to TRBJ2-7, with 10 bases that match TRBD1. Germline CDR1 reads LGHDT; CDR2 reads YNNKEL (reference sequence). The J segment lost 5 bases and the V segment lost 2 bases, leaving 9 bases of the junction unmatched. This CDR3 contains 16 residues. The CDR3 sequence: CASSQYRDRGVDEQYF. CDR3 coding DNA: TGTGCCAGCAGCCAATACCGGGACAGGGGTGTCGACGAGCAGTACTTC.

For the CDR3, the DNA is TGTGCCAGCAGTGACCAGGCGGGGGGGACAGATACGCAGTATTTT. Its protein product is CASSDQAGGTDTQYF. The chain links TRBV6-4 to TRBJ2-3; 9 bases fit TRBD2. Germline V gene sequence: CDR1 MRHNA, CDR2 SNTAGT. This CDR3 contains 15 residues. Losses at the gene ends were 2 bases for V and 3 bases for J; bases not matched to a gene: 3.

The CDR3 loop is CATSDQDRFNQPQHF. In DNA, the CDR3 is TGTGCCACCAGTGACCAGGACAGGTTTAATCAGCCCCAGCATTTT. V is TRBV24-1 and J is TRBJ1-5; TRBD1 agrees at 7 bases. The CDR3 is made up of 15 amino acids. CDR1 is KGHDR and CDR2 is SFDVKD in the germline V gene. V dropped 4 bases and J dropped 4; count of bases not matched to a gene: 6.

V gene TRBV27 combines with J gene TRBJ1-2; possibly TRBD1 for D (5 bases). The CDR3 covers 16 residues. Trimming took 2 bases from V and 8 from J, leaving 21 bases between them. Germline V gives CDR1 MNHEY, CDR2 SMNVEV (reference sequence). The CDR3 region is CASSLQAGLGGWGYTF. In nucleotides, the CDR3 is TGTGCCAGCAGTTTACAAGCAGGGCTGGGGGGTTGGGGCTACACCTTC.

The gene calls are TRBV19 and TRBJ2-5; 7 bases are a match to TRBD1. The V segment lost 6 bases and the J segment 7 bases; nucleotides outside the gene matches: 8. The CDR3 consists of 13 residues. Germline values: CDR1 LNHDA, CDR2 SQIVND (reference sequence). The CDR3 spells CASRTTGEGTQYF. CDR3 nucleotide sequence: TGTGCCAGTAGGACCACAGGGGAAGGGACCCAGTACTTC.

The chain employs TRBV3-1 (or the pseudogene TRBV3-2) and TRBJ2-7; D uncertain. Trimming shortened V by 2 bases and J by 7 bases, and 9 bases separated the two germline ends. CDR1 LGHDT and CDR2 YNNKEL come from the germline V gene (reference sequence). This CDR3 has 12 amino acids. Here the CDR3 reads CASSQLWQEQYF. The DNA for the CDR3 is TGTGCCAGCAGCCAACTTTGGCAGGAGCAGTACTTC.

In nucleotides, the CDR3 is TGTGCCAGCAGTGCCAGGGTCTATAGCAATCAGCCCCAGCATTTT. It translates to CASSARVYSNQPQHF. V gene TRBV2 combines with J gene TRBJ1-5; D is possibly TRBD1 (5 bases). This CDR3 is 15 amino acids long. The germline gives CDR1 SNHLY, CDR2 FYNNEI. V was shortened by 4 bases and J by 0 bases, with 10 bases between the two germline ends.

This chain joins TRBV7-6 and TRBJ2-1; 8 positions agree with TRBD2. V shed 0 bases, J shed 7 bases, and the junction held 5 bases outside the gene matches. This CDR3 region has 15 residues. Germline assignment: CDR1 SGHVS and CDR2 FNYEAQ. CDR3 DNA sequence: TGTGCCAGCAGCTTAGCGGCTAGCGGGTTTAATGAGCAGTTCTTC. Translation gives CASSLAASGFNEQFF. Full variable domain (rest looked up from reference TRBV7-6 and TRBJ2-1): GAGVSQSPRYKVTKRGQDVALRCDPISGHVSLYWYRQALGQGPEFLTYFNYEAQQDKSGLPNDRFSAERPEGSISTLTIQRTEQRDSAMYRCASSLAASGFNEQFFGPGTRLTVL.

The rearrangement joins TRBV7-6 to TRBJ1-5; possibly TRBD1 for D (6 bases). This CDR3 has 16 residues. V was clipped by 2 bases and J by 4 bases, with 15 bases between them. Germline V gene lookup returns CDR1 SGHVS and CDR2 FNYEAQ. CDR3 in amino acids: CASSLTTGMENQPQHF. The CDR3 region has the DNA TGTGCCAGCAGCTTAACAACAGGGATGGAGAATCAGCCCCAGCATTTT.